A single sample gave rise to the 7 T cell receptor beta chains below, sequenced in a study of shared clonotypes between healthy human individuals. Repertoires were generated with immunoSEQ multiplex PCR, while TCRdb's copy carries only in-frame clones and drops some. The sample lists 100,000 to 120,000 clones, about 70% occurring once. The specimen sequenced was memory CD8+ T cells sorted from blood. Indicated subset: CD45RO+ cells pooled with CCR7-negative TemRA cells. The receptors originated from a woman under 40 in good health.

The chain carries TRBV7-3 and TRBJ2-5; D possibly corresponds to TRBD2 (6 bases). The V gene's germline CDR1 is SGHTA and CDR2 FQGTGA. Trimming removed 5 bases at V and 7 bases at J, with 14 bases between. The CDR3 covers 13 residues. The CDR3 loop reads CASSRDFGTTQYF. The CDR3 nucleotides read TGTGCCAGCAGCCGGGACTTCGGAACGACCCAGTACTTC. The full variable domain, in which reference TRBV7-3 and TRBJ2-5 provide the parts outside the CDR3, is GAGVSQTPSNKVTEKGKYVELRCDPISGHTALYWYRQSLGQGPEFLIYFQGTGAADDSGLPNDRFFAVRPEGSVSTLKIQRTERGDSAVYLCASSRDFGTTQYFGPGTRLLVL.

The CDR3 DNA sequence: TGTGGTACGTTAGGCAAGGTTAAGCCCCAGCATTTT. It encodes CGTLGKVKPQHF. This rearrangement joins TRBV21-1 to TRBJ1-5. TRBV21-1 has pseudogene status. The CDR3 runs 12 residues.

In this sample, this clone turned up a few times. The chain joins TRBV18 to TRBJ1-5, with TRBD1 matching 8 bases. Germline CDR1 is KGHSH and CDR2 is LQKENI. With V trimmed by 5 bases and J by 9 bases, 6 bases remained unmatched. The CDR3 sequence is 13 residues long. The CDR3 sequence: CASSSTGVGPQHF. As DNA, the CDR3 is TGTGCCAGCTCATCGACAGGGGTTGGGCCCCAGCATTTT.

This clone was observed a single time. This chain joins TRBV5-1 and TRBJ2-7; D is possibly TRBD2 (5 bases). Trimming stripped 3 bases from V and 2 bases from J, with 15 bases between. Germline CDR1 is SGHRS and CDR2 is YFSETQ. This CDR3 has 15 amino acids. DNA for the CDR3: TGCGCCAGCAGCTCTAACGGACGGGGAGCCTACGAGCAGTACTTC. It is translated as CASSSNGRGAYEQYF. The full variable domain, with the rest looked up from reference TRBV5-1 and TRBJ2-7, is KAGVTQTPRYLIKTRGQQVTLSCSPISGHRSVSWYQQTPGQGLQFLFEYFSETQRNKGNFPGRFSGRQFSNSRSEMNVSTLELGDSALYLCASSSNGRGAYEQYFGPGTRLTVT.

This clone was detected only a few times. The chain combines TRBV6-1 with TRBJ2-7; D is possibly TRBD1 or TRBD2 (5 bases each). The V gene's germline CDR1 is MNHNS and CDR2 SASEGT. Trimming stripped 2 bases from V and 6 bases from J, with 14 bases between. The CDR3 length is 14 residues. The CDR3 loop reads CASSEFRGRGEQYF. The CDR3 DNA sequence: TGTGCCAGCAGTGAATTTAGGGGTCGGGGCGAGCAGTACTTC.

CDR3 DNA: TGTGCCAGCAGTGTTCTAGCGGGGAGCACAGATACGCAGTATTTT. Translated: CASSVLAGSTDTQYF. V is TRBV6-4 and J is TRBJ2-3, with TRBD2 identical over 9 bases. The ends lost 4 bases at V and 0 bases at J; junction bases unmatched: 2. The germline V gene has CDR1 MRHNA and CDR2 SNTAGT. The CDR3 runs 15 residues.

The CDR3 loop reads CAWRREVFDEQYF. CDR3 nucleotide sequence: TGTGCCTGGAGGCGGGAGGTGTTCGACGAGCAGTACTTC. This chain links TRBV30 with TRBJ2-7, with 8 bases that match TRBD2. Per germline, CDR1 GTSNPN and CDR2 SVGIG (reference sequence). V lost 3 bases, J lost 5 bases, and 6 bases stayed unmatched. There are 13 residues in the CDR3.